The T cell receptor beta chain described here comes from a study of blood T cell repertoires in COVID-19. Study as a whole: Material from acute and convalescent COVID-19 was sourced from the United States, Italy and Spain. PBMCs, B-cell-depleted T cells, or T cells were the source of the cDNA or gDNA that made up the material.

How the authors handled the data: Reference gene primer amplification gave nucleated cell count estimates. The protocol was immunoSEQ multiplex PCR, while the TCRdb copy is restricted to in-frame clones and leaves out a portion. The V and J calls and clone size are taken from that table; D and trimming were inferred from the DNA. The sample lists some 150,000 clones, approximately 80% occurring once. CDR1 MDHEN and CDR2 SYDVKM come from the germline V gene. There are 13 residues in the CDR3. Deletions cut 8 bases from V and 7 bases from J, with 15 bases between. Sample: peripheral blood. This rearrangement joins TRBV28 to TRBJ2-1; D is possibly TRBD1 (6 bases). The receptor was derived from a human donor in a cohort sampled during active COVID-19. The CDR3 region has the DNA TGTGCCAGCTTGGACAGATCCTCAAATGAGCAGTTCTTC. Its translation: CASLDRSSNEQFF.